This TCR beta chain was obtained from a study of blood T cell repertoires in COVID-19. Study background: T cells, B-cell-depleted T cells, or PBMCs supplied cDNA or gDNA.

In the source study's methods: Estimation of nucleated cell counts was performed using reference gene primer amplification. Measured with immunoSEQ multiplex PCR; TCRdb has only the in-frame clones, and not every one. That table furnishes V, J and clone size, whereas the DNA furnished D and trimming. The sample carries hundreds of thousands of clones, around 86% recorded once. CDR1 is SNHLY and CDR2 is FYNNEI in the germline V gene. V gave up 5 bases and J gave up 1 base, with 6 bases separating them. The CDR3 covers 13 residues. Concerning this clone: The identical CDR3 is also encoded by other nucleotide sequences in the sample.

The sequenced sample consisted of peripheral blood. This receptor was obtained from a man aged 65 to 85 with acute or convalescent COVID-19. The chain combines TRBV2 with TRBJ1-5; the D is unclear. The DNA of the CDR3 is TGTGCCAGCAGTCCAGGCAGCAATCAGCCCCAGCATTTT. Its translation: CASSPGSNQPQHF.